Detailed here is one T cell receptor (beta chain). The CDR3 sequence is 16 residues long. Germline loops: CDR1 SGHRS, CDR2 YFSETQ. V shed 4 bases and J shed 0 bases, with 17 bases lying between them. The data originate from a study of blood T cell repertoires in COVID-19. For the study at large: T cells, B-cell-depleted T cells, or PBMCs supplied cDNA or gDNA.

Sequencing used immunoSEQ multiplex PCR; TCRdb keeps in-frame clones, though not all of them. The profile shows tens of thousands of clones, about 84% of them singletons. This chain connects TRBV5-1 to TRBJ2-7; tentatively, D is TRBD2 (6 bases). Sequenced input: peripheral blood. The TCR sequence derives from a human donor in a cohort sampled during active COVID-19. CDR3 sequence reads: CASSHGGGSSSYEQYF. CDR3 coding DNA: TGCGCCAGCAGCCACGGTGGGGGGTCGAGCTCCTACGAGCAGTACTTC.